The entry below describes one T cell receptor beta chain. The antigen is not known. The CDR3 length is 15 residues. Germline trimming cut 3 bases from V and 13 bases from J; bases unmatched to any gene: 10. Per germline, CDR1 WSHSY and CDR2 SAAADI. The sample belongs to a study of cytomegalovirus exposure and HLA in healthy donors. Overall study: Around 180 million T cells yielded 100 million or so unique TCR beta sequences in earlier analysis. Broader study findings: Most subjects had HLA-A and HLA-B alleles reportedly predicted accurately by TCR beta sequences. Associated with HLA alleles at 0.05 false discovery rate in a later analysis were 17,000 or so TCR beta sequences.

The PCR used 60 Vbeta and 13 Jbeta primers. Sequencing used immunoSEQ multiplex PCR; TCRdb keeps in-frame clones, though not all of them. The data contain under 150,000 clones, around three quarters of them singletons. What was sequenced was PBMCs. The TCR comes from a woman aged 60 to 75 in good health and CMV-seropositive. V usage is TRBV10-2 and J usage is TRBJ2-3; 13 nucleotides align to TRBD2. CDR3 in DNA: TGCGCCAGCAGTGAAGGACTAGCGGGGGCCCCGCCGGAGTATTTT. Its protein product is CASSEGLAGAPPEYF.